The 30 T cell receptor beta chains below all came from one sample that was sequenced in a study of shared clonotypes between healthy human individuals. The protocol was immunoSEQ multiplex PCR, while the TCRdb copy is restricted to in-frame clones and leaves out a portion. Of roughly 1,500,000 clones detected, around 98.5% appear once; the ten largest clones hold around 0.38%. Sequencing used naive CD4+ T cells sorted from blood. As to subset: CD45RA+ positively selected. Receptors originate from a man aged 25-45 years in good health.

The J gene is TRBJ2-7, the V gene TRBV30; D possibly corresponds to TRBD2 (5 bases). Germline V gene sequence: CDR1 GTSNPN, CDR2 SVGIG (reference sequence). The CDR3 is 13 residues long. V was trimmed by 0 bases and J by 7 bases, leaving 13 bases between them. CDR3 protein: CAWSVRRAVEQYF. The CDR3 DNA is TGTGCCTGGAGTGTACGACGAGCGGTAGAGCAGTACTTC.

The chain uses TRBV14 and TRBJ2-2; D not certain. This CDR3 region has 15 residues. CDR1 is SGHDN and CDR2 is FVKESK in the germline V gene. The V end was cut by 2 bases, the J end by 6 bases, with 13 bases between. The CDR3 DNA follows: TGTGCCAGCAGCCAACTCTCCGCCGTCCCCGGGGAGCTGTTTTTT. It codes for CASSQLSAVPGELFF.

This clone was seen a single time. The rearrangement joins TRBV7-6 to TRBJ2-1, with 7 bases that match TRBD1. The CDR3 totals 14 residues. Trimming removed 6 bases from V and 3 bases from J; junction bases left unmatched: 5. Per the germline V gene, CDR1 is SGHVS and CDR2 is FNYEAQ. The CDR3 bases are TGTGCCAGCAGTTCCCGGGACAGCTACAATGAGCAGTTCTTC. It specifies CASSSRDSYNEQFF.

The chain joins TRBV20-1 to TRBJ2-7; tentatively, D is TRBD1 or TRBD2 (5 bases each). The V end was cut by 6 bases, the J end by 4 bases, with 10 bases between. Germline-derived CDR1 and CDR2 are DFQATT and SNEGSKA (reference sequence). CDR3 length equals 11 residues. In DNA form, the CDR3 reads TGCAGTGCGGGACGTTTGTACGAGCAGTACTTC. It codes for CSAGRLYEQYF.

The CDR3 loop reads CASPTGAMKETQYF. DNA of the CDR3: TGTGCCTCTCCCACCGGGGCAATGAAAGAGACCCAGTACTTC. This chain links TRBV7-2 with TRBJ2-5; either TRBD1 or TRBD2 may fit D (5 bases each). This CDR3 has 14 residues. Germline V CDR1 and CDR2: SGHTA, FQGNSA. The V and J ends lost 11 bases and 3 bases respectively, with 19 bases between them.

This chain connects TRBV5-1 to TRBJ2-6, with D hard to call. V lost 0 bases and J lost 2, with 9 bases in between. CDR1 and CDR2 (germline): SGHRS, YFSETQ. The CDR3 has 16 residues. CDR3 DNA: TGCGCCAGCAGCTTGGCACCAGTCGCTGGGGCCAACGTCCTGACTTTC. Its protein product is CASSLAPVAGANVLTF.

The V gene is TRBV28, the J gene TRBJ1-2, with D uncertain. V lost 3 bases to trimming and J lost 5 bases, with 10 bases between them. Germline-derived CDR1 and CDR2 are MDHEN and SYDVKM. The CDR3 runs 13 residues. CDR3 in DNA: TGTGCCAGCAGTTTCCCGAACTCATATGGCTACACCTTC. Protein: CASSFPNSYGYTF.

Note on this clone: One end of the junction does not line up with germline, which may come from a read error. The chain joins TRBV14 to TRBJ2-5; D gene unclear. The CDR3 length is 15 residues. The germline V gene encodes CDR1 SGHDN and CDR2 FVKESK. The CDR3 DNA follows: TGTGCCAGCAGCGAAGAGCACAGCTTCCAAGAGACCCAGTACTTC. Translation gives CASSEEHSFQETQYF.

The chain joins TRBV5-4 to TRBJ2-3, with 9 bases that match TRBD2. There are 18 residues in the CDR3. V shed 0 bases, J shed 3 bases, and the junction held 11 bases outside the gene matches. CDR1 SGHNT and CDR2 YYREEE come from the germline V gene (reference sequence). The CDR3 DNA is TGTGCCAGCAGCTTGGGGGGGCGACTAGCGGAAGCTACAGATACGCAGTATTTT. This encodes CASSLGGRLAEATDTQYF.

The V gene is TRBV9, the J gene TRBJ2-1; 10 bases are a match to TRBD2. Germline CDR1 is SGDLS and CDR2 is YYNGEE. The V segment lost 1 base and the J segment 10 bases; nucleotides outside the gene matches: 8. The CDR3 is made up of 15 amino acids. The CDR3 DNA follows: TGTGCCAGCAGCGTATTGGCTAGCGGGAGTCCCGAGCAGTTCTTC. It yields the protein CASSVLASGSPEQFF.

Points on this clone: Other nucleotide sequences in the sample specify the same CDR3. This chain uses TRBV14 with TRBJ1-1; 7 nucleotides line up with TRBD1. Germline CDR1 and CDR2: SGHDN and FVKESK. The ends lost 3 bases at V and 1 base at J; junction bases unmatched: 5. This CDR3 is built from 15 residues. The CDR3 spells CASSQRTGRNTEAFF. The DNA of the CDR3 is TGTGCCAGCAGCCAGAGGACAGGAAGGAACACTGAAGCTTTCTTT.

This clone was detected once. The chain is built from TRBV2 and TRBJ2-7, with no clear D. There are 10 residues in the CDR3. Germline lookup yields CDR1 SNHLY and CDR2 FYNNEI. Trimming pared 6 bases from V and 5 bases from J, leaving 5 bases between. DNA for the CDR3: TGTGCCAGCAGCTTCAACGAGCAGTACTTC. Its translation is CASSFNEQYF.

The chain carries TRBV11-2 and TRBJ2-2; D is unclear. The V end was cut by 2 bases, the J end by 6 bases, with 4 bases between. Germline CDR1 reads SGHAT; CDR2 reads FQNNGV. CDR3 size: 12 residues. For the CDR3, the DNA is TGTGCCAGCAGCTTAATACCCGGGGAGCTGTTTTTT. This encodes CASSLIPGELFF.

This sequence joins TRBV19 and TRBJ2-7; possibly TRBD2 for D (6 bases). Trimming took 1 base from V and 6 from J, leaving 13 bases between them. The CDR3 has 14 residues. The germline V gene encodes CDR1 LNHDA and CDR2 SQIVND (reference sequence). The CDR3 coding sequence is TGTGCCAGTAGTATAGTTGCGGGGCGCGGCGAGCAGTACTTC. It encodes CASSIVAGRGEQYF.

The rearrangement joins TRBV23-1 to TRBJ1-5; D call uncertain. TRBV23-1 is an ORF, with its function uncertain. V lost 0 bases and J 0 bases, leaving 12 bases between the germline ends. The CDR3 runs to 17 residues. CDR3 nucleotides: TGCGCCAGCAGTCAATCGATATGGGAACCTAGCAATCAGCCCCAGCATTTT. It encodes CASSQSIWEPSNQPQHF.

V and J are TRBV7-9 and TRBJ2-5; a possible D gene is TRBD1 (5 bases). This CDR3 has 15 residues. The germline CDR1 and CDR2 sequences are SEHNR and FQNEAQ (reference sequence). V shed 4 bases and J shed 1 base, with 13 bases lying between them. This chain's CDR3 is CASSSFRTIQETQYF. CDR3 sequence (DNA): TGTGCCAGCAGCTCGTTCCGGACAATCCAAGAGACCCAGTACTTC.

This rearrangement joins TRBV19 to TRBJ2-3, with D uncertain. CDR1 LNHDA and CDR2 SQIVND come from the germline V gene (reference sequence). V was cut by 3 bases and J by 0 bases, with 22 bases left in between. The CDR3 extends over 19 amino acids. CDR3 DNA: TGTGCCAGTAGTATGATGGTCGACTTCGTAATGCAAAGCACAGATACGCAGTATTTT. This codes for CASSMMVDFVMQSTDTQYF. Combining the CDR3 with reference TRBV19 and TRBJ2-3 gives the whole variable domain DGGITQSPKYLFRKEGQNVTLSCEQNLNHDAMYWYRQDPGQGLRLIYYSQIVNDFQKGDIAEGYSVSREKKESFPLTVTSAQKNPTAFYLCASSMMVDFVMQSTDTQYFGPGTRLTVL.

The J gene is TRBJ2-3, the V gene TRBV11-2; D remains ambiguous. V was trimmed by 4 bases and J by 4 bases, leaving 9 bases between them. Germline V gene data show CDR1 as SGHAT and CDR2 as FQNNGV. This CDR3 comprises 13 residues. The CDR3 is CASSSGDSDTQYF. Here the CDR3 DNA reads TGTGCCAGCAGCTCCGGAGACTCAGATACGCAGTATTTT.

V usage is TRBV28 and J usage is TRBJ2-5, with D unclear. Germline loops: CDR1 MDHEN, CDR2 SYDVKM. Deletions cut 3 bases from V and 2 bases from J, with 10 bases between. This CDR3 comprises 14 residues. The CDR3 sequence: CASSLGRLQETQYF. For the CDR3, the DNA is TGTGCCAGCAGTTTGGGCAGGTTACAAGAGACCCAGTACTTC. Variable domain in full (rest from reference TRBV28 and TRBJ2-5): DVKVTQSSRYLVKRTGEKVFLECVQDMDHENMFWYRQDPGLGLRLIYFSYDVKMKEKGDIPEGYSVSREKKERFSLILESASTNQTSMYLCASSLGRLQETQYFGPGTRLLVL.

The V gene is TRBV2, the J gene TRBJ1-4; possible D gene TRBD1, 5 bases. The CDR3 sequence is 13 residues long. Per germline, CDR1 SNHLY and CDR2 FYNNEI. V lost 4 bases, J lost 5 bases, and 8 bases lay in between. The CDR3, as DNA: TGTGCCAGCAGTGGGGGGTTCAATGAAAAACTGTTTTTT. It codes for CASSGGFNEKLFF.

The CDR3 bases are TGTGCCAGCAGTTATACCGGGCCAAGTACCTACGAGCAGTACTTC. Translating gives CASSYTGPSTYEQYF. The V gene is TRBV28, the J gene TRBJ2-7; D remains ambiguous. This CDR3 is 15 amino acids long. Deletions cut 4 bases from V and 2 bases from J, with 15 bases between. Germline V gene data show CDR1 as MDHEN and CDR2 as SYDVKM.

CDR3: CASTSRENIQYF. CDR3 in DNA: TGTGCCAGCACCTCCCGGGAAAACATTCAGTACTTC. The rearrangement links TRBV27 to TRBJ2-4; D is undetermined. The CDR3 runs 12 residues. CDR1 MNHEY and CDR2 SMNVEV come from the germline V gene (reference sequence). Trimming cost V 7 bases and J 5 bases, with 9 bases left between them.

Here the CDR3 DNA reads TGCAGCGCCCTGCACAGGGGCTCCTACAATGAGCAGTTCTTC. Translating gives CSALHRGSYNEQFF. The J gene is TRBJ2-1, the V gene TRBV29-1; 7 nucleotides line up with TRBD1. The length of the CDR3 is 14 residues. J lost 0 bases, V lost 7 bases, and 6 bases had no gene match. Germline CDR1 SQVTM, CDR2 ANQGSEA.

CDR3 DNA sequence: TGTGCCAGCAGTTTACAAAATGAAAAACTGTTTTTT. This sequence encodes CASSLQNEKLFF. J is TRBJ1-4 and V is TRBV28; D call uncertain. Trimming pared 2 bases from V and 5 bases from J, leaving 3 bases between. CDR3 length: 12 amino acids. Germline CDR1 MDHEN, CDR2 SYDVKM.

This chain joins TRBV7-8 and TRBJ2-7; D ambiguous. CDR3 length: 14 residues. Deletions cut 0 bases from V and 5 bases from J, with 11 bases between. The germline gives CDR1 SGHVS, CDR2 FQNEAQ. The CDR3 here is CASSLAGRLNEQYF. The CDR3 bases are TGTGCCAGCAGCTTAGCAGGTCGACTGAACGAGCAGTACTTC.

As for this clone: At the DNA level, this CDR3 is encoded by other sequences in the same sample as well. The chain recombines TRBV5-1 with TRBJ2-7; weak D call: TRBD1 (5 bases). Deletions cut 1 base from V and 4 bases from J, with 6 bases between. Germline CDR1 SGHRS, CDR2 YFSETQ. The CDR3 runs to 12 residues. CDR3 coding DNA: TGCGCCAGCAGCTTGAGGGGTTACGAGCAGTACTTC. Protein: CASSLRGYEQYF.

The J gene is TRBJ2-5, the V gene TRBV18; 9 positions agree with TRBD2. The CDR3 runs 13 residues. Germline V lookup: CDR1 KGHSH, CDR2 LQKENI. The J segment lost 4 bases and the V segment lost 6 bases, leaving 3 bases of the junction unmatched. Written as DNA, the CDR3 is TGTGCCAGCTCTACACTAGCGGGAGAGACCCAGTACTTC. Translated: CASSTLAGETQYF.

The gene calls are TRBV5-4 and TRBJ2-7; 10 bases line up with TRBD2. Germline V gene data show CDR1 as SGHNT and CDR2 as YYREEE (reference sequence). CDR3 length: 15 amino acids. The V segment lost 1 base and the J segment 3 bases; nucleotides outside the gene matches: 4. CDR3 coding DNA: TGTGCCAGCAGCTTGACTAGCGGGAAGAGCTACGAGCAGTACTTC. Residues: CASSLTSGKSYEQYF.

CDR3 coding DNA: TGTGCCAGCAGTCCTAGAAATCAGCCCCAGCATTTT. Its protein is CASSPRNQPQHF. This chain connects TRBV27 to TRBJ1-5; no clear D. Germline CDR1 reads MNHEY; CDR2 reads SMNVEV (reference sequence). This CDR3 is built from 12 residues. With 5 bases removed from V and 4 bases from J, the gap between germline ends came to 6 bases.

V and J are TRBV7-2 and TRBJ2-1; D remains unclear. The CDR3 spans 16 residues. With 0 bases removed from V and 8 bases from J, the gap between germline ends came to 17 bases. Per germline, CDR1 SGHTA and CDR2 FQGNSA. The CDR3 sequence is CASSLAPAVDLHEQFF. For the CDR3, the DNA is TGTGCCAGCAGCTTAGCGCCTGCGGTAGACCTCCATGAGCAGTTCTTC.